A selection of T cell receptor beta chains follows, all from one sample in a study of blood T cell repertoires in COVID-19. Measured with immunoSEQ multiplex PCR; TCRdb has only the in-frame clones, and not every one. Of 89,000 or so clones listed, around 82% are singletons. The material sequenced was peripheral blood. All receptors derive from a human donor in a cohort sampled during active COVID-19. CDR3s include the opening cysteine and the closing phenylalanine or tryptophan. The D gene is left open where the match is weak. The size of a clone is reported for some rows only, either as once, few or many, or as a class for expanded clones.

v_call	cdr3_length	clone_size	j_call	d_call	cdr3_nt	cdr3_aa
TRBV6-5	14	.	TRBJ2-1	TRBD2	TGTGCCAGCAGTCCCGGGACTAGCGGGAAACAACAGTTCTTC	CASSPGTSGKQQFF
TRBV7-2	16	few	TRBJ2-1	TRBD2	TGTGCCAGCAGCGCGACTAGCGGGGGGTCCGGAAATGAGCAGTTCTTC	CASSATSGGSGNEQFF
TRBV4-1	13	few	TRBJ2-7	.	TGCGCCAGCAGCCCAAGACTCTCCTACGAGCAGTACTTC	CASSPRLSYEQYF
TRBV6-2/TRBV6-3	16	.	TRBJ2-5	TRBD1	TGTGCCAGCAGTGACATTGACAGGGGATACCAAGAGACCCAGTACTTC	CASSDIDRGYQETQYF
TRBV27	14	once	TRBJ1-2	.	TGTGCCAGCAGTTTGAGGCAGGGGCGCTATGGCTACACCTTC	CASSLRQGRYGYTF
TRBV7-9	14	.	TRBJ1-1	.	TGTGCCAGCAGCTTAGGAGGGTCGAACACTGAAGCTTTCTTT	CASSLGGSNTEAFF
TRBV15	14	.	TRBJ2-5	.	TGTGCCACCAGCAGAGAGGCAGGGCCAGAGACCCAGTACTTC	CATSREAGPETQYF
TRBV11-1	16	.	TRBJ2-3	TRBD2	TGTGCCAGCAGCCTAATACTAGCGGGAAGCACAGATACGCAGTATTTT	CASSLILAGSTDTQYF
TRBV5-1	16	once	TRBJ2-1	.	TGCGCCAGCAGCTTGACGGACTTCGGGGCCTACAATGAGCAGTTCTTC	CASSLTDFGAYNEQFF
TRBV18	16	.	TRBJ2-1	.	TGTGCCAGCTCACAACAGGGTGGTATAGGCTACAATGAGCAGTTCTTC	CASSQQGGIGYNEQFF
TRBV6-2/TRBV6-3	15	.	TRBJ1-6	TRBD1	TGTGCCAGCAGCCAGGGACAGATCTATAATTCACCCCTCCACTTT	CASSQGQIYNSPLHF
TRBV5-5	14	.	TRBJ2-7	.	TGTGCCAGCAGCTTGGTAACGAGCTCCTACGAGCAGTACTTC	CASSLVTSSYEQYF
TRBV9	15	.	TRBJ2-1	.	TGTGCCAGCAGCGTAGACTCCGAGGTGGGCAATGAGCAGTTCTTC	CASSVDSEVGNEQFF
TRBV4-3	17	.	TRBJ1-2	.	TGCGCCAGCAGCCAAGAAAAAAGTCACAGAGGGAACTATGGCTACACCTTC	CASSQEKSHRGNYGYTF
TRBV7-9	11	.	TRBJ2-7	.	TGTGCCAGCAGCTTCCCGGGAGAGCAGTACTTC	CASSFPGEQYF
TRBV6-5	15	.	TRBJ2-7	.	TGTGCCAGCAGTTACTCGGGCAGGGAAACCTACGAGCAGTACTTC	CASSYSGRETYEQYF
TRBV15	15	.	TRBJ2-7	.	TGTGCCACCAGCAGAGATCGCCTTAGCTCCTACGAGCAGTACTTC	CATSRDRLSSYEQYF
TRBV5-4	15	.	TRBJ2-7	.	TGTGCCAGCAGCTGGGGTACAGGGTCCTCCGGCGAGCAGTACTTC	CASSWGTGSSGEQYF
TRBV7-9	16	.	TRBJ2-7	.	TGTGCCAGCAGCTTTCATTGGGGCAGAGACCAATACGAGCAGTACTTC	CASSFHWGRDQYEQYF
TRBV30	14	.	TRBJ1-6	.	TGTGCCTGGACCCCAGGGAGGATCGGATCACCCCTCCACTTT	CAWTPGRIGSPLHF